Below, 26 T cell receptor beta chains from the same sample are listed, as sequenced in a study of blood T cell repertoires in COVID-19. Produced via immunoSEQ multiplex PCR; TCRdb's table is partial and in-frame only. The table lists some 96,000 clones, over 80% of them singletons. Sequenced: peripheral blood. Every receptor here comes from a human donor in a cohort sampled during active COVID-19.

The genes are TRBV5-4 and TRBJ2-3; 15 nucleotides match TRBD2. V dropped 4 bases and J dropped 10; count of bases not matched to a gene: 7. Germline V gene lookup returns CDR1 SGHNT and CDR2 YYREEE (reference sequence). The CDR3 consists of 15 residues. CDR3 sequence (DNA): TGTGCCAGCAGCCGGACTAGCGGGGGGGATGTTCCGCAGTATTTT. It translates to CASSRTSGGDVPQYF.

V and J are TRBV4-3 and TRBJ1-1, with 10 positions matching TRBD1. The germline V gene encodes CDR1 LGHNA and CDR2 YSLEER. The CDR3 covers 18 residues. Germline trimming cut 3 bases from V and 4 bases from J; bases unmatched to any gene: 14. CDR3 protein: CASSQWTRTGGYSTEAFF. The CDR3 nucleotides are TGCGCCAGCAGCCAGTGGACCAGGACAGGGGGTTATAGCACTGAAGCTTTCTTT.

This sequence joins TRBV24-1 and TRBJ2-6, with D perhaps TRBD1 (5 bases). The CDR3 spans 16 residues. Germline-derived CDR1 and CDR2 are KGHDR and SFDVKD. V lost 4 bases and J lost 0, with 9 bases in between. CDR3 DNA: TGTGCCACCAGTGACCGGACAAACTCTGGGGCCAACGTCCTGACTTTC. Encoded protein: CATSDRTNSGANVLTF.

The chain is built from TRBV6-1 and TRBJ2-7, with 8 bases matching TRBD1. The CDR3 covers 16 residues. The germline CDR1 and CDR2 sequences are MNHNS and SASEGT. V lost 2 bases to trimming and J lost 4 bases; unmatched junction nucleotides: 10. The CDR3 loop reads CASSERAGGEGYEQYF. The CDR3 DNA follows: TGTGCCAGCAGTGAACGGGCAGGGGGCGAGGGGTACGAGCAGTACTTC.

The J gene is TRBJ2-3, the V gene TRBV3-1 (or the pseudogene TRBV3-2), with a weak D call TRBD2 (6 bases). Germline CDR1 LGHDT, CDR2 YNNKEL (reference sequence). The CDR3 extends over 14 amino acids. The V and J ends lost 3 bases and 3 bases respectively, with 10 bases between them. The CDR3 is CASSQGGGTDTQYF. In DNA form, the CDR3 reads TGTGCCAGCAGCCAGGGGGGTGGGACAGATACGCAGTATTTT.

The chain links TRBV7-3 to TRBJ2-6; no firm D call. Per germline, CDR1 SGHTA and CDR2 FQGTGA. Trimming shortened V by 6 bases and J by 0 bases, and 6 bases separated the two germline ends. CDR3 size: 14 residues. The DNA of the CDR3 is TGTGCCAGCAGTCAGAACTCTGGGGCCAACGTCCTGACTTTC. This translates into CASSQNSGANVLTF. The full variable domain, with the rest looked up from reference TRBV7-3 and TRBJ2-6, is GAGVSQTPSNKVTEKGKYVELRCDPISGHTALYWYRQSLGQGPEFLIYFQGTGAADDSGLPNDRFFAVRPEGSVSTLKIQRTERGDSAVYLCASSQNSGANVLTFGAGSRLTVL.

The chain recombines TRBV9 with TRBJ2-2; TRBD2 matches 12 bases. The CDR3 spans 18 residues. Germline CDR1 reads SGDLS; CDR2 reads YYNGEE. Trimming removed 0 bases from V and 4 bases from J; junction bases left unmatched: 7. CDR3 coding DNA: TGTGCCAGCAGCGTAGGGGGGGGACTAGCGGGCATCACCGGGGAGCTGTTTTTT. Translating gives CASSVGGGLAGITGELFF.

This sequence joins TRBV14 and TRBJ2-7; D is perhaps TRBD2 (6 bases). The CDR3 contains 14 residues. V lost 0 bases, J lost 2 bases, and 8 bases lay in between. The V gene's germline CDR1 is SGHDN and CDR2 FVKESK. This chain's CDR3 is CASSQDGRAYEQYF. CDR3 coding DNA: TGTGCCAGCAGCCAAGACGGGAGAGCCTACGAGCAGTACTTC. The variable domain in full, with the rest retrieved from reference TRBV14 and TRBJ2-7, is EAGVTQFPSHSVIEKGQTVTLRCDPISGHDNLYWYRRVMGKEIKFLLHFVKESKQDESGMPNNRFLAERTGGTYSTLKVQPAELEDSGVYFCASSQDGRAYEQYFGPGTRLTVT.

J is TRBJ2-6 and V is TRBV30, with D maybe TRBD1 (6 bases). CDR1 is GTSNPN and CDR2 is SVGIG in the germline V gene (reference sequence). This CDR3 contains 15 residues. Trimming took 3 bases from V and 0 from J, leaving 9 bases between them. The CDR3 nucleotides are TGTGCCTGGAGCATAGGGGGCTCTGGGGCCAACGTCCTGACTTTC. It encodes CAWSIGGSGANVLTF.

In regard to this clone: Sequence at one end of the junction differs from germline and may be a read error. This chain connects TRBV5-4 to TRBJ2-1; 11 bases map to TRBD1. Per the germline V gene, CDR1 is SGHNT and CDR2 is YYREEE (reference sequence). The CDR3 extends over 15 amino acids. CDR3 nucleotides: TGTGCCAGCAGTTTGGGGACAGGGGGTATCTATGAGCAGTTCTTC. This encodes CASSLGTGGIYEQFF.

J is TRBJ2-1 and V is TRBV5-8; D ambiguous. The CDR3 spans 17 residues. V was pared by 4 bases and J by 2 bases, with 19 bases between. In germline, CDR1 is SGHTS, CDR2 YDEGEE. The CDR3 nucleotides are TGTGCCAGCAGCCGCCACGGCCGGGTCTTCACCTACAATGAGCAGTTCTTC. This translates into CASSRHGRVFTYNEQFF.

This CDR3 is CASSADRWDTEAFF. For the CDR3, the DNA is TGTGCCAGCAGTGCGGACAGGTGGGACACTGAAGCTTTCTTT. This rearrangement joins TRBV2 to TRBJ1-1, with 7 bases aligning to TRBD1. Germline V CDR1 and CDR2: SNHLY, FYNNEI. The CDR3 is 14 residues long. The ends lost 4 bases at V and 3 bases at J; junction bases unmatched: 5.

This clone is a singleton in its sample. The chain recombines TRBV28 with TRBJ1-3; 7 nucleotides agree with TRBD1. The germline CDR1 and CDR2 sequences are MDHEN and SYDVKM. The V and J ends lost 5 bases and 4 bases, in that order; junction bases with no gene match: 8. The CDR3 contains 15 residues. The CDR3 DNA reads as TGTGCCAGCAGTACCCCGAGGACAGGCGGAAACACCATATATTTT. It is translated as CASSTPRTGGNTIYF.

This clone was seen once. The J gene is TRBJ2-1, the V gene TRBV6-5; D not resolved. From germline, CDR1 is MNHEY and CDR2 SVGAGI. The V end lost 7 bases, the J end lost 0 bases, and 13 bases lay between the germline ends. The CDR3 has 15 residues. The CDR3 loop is CASNPLAGSYNEQFF. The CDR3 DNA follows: TGTGCCAGCAACCCGCTTGCAGGCTCCTACAATGAGCAGTTCTTC.

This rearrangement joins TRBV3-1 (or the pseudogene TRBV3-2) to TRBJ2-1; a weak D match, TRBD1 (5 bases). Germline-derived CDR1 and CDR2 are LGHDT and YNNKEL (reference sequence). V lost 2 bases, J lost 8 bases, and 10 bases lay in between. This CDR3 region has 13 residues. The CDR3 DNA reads TGTGCCAGCAGCCAATTCCTAGGGGATGAGCAGTTCTTC. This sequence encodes CASSQFLGDEQFF.

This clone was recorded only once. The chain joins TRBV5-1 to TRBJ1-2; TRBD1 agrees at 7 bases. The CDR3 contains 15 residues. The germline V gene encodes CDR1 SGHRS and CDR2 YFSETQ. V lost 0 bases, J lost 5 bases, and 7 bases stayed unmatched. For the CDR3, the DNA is TGCGCCAGCAGCTTGGTTTCAGGGGGAGAATATGGCTACACCTTC. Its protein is CASSLVSGGEYGYTF.

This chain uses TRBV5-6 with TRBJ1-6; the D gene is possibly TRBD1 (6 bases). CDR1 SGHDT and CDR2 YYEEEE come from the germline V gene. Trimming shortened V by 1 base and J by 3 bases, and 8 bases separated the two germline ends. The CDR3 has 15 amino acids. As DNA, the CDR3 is TGTGCCAGCAGCTTGAGGGGGGGCTATAATTCACCCCTCCACTTT. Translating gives CASSLRGGYNSPLHF.

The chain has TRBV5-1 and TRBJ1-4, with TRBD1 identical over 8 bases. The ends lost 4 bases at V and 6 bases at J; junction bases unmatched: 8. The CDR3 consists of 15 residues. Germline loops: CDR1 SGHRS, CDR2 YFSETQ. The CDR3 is CASSTTTGGYEKLFF. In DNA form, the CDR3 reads TGCGCCAGCAGCACTACCACAGGGGGATATGAAAAACTGTTTTTT. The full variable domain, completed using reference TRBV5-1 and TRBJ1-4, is KAGVTQTPRYLIKTRGQQVTLSCSPISGHRSVSWYQQTPGQGLQFLFEYFSETQRNKGNFPGRFSGRQFSNSRSEMNVSTLELGDSALYLCASSTTTGGYEKLFFGSGTQLSVL.

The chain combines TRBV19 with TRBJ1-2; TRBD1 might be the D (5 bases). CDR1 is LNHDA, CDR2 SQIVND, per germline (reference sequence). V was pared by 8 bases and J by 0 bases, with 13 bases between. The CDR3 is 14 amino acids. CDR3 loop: CASEDSTSNYGYTF. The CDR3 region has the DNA TGTGCCAGTGAAGACAGTACCTCTAACTATGGCTACACCTTC.

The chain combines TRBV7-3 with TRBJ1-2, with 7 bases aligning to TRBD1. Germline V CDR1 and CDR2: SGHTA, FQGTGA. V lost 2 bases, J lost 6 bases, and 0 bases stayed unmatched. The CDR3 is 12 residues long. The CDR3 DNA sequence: TGTGCCAGCAGCTTACAGGGGGATGGCTACACCTTC. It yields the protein CASSLQGDGYTF.

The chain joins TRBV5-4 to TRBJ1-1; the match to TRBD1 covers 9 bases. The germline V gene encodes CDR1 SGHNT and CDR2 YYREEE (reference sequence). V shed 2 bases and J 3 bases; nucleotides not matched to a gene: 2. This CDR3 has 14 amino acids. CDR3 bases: TGTGCCAGCAGCTTACGGACAGGGGACACTGAAGCTTTCTTT. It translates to CASSLRTGDTEAFF.

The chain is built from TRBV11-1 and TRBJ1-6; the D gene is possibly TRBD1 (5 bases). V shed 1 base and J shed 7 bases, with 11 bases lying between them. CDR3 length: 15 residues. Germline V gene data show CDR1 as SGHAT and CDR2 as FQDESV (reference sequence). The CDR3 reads CASSLESGWNSPLHF. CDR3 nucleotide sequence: TGTGCCAGCAGCTTAGAGTCAGGGTGGAATTCACCCCTCCACTTT. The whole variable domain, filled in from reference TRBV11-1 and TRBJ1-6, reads EAEVAQSPRYKITEKSQAVAFWCDPISGHATLYWYRQILGQGPELLVQFQDESVVDDSQLPKDRFSAERLKGVDSTLKIQPAELGDSAMYLCASSLESGWNSPLHFGNGTRLTVT.

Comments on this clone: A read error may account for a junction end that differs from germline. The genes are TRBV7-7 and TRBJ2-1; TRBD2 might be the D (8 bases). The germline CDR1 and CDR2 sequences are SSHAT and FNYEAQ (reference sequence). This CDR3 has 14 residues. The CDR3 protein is CASSLAGQNNEQFF. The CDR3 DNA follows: TGTGCTAGCAGCTTAGCGGGACAGAACAATGAGCAGTTCTTC.

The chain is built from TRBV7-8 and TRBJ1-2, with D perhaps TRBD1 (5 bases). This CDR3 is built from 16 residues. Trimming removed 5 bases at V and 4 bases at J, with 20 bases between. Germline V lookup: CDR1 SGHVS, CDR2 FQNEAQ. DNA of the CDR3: TGTGCCAGCAGCCTCAATCTTGGGCGGGGGGGCTATGGCTACACCTTC. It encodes CASSLNLGRGGYGYTF.

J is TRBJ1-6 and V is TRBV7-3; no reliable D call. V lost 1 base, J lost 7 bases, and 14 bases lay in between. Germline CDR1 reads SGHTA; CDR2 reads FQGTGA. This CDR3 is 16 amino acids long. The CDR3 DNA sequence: TGTGCCAGCAGCTTAAATGGCGGCCTAGGCAATTCACCCCTCCACTTT. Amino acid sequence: CASSLNGGLGNSPLHF.

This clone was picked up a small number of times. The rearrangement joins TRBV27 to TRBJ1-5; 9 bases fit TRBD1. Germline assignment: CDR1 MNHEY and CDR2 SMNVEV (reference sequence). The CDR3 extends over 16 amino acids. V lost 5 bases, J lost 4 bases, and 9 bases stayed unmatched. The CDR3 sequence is CASSPFAGQGNQPQHF. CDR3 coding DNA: TGTGCCAGCAGTCCCTTCGCGGGACAGGGAAATCAGCCCCAGCATTTT.